This passage covers 24 T cell receptor beta chains from one sample sequenced in a study of early T cells in non-severe SARS-CoV-2 infection. MiXCR, run by TCRdb on the 5' RACE reads, gives a single entry per CDR3 protein. The sample includes tens of thousands of distinct CDR3 sequences, less than 20% of them seen just once. This material consisted of whole blood, taken at baseline. The receptors shown here come from an adult who was a healthcare worker with PCR-confirmed SARS-CoV-2 infection or an uninfected control (not recorded which).

This clonotype came up a few times. V gene TRBV5-5 combines with J gene TRBJ2-7; 8 bases agree with TRBD1. Unmatched junction bases numbered 10, after V lost 4 bases and J lost 7 bases. The CDR3 contains 14 residues. Germline lookup yields CDR1 SGHKS and CDR2 YYEKEE (reference sequence). This CDR3 is CASSPPGTGREQYF. The CDR3 nucleotides read TGTGCCAGCAGCCCTCCCGGGACAGGACGAGAGCAGTACTTC.

This clonotype was counted only a few times. The chain joins TRBV28 to TRBJ2-7; 7 nucleotides line up with TRBD1. V lost 6 bases, J lost 4 bases, and 12 bases stayed unmatched. Germline assignment: CDR1 MDHEN and CDR2 SYDVKM. The CDR3 is 15 amino acids. This CDR3 reads CASSAPGQLKYEQYF. The CDR3 coding sequence is TGTGCCAGCAGCGCTCCGGGACAGTTAAAATACGAGCAGTACTTC.

This clonotype was counted a few times. This chain connects TRBV29-1 to TRBJ2-2, with a possible D match to TRBD2 (6 bases). Germline values: CDR1 SQVTM, CDR2 ANQGSEA. V lost 6 bases and J 4 bases, leaving 21 bases between the germline ends. The CDR3 spans 16 residues. The DNA of the CDR3 is TGCAGCGTCATTCCGCCGTGGAGGGTGGGCACCGGGGAGCTGTTTTTT. This codes for CSVIPPWRVGTGELFF.

V usage is TRBV2 and J usage is TRBJ2-7, with 7 bases fitting TRBD1. CDR1 and CDR2 (germline): SNHLY, FYNNEI. The CDR3 loop spans 15 amino acids. V lost 6 bases to trimming and J lost 0 bases; unmatched junction nucleotides: 8. CDR3 sequence (DNA): TGTGCCAGCAGGGAAACAGGGGTTAGCTCCTACGAGCAGTACTTC. Protein product: CASRETGVSSYEQYF.

The count of this clonotype is one. The CDR3 nucleotides read TGTGCCAGCAGATCGACAGGGTCCACCGGGGAGCTGTTTTTT. Translating it yields CASRSTGSTGELFF. The V and J genes are TRBV6-1 and TRBJ2-2, with 7 bases identical to TRBD1. After removal of 6 bases from V and 4 bases from J, the junction contained 5 bases not matched to a gene. Per the germline V gene, CDR1 is MNHNS and CDR2 is SASEGT. The CDR3 has 14 amino acids.

The table lists this clonotype with a few counts. The chain is built from TRBV7-9 and TRBJ2-7; 8 bases are a match to TRBD1. There are 14 residues in the CDR3. Germline CDR1 is SEHNR and CDR2 is FQNEAQ (reference sequence). J gave up 6 bases and V 5 bases, and 9 bases lay outside the gene matches. CDR3 nucleotides: TGTGCCAGCAGCGACAGGGGAAGCATCTCCGAGCAGTACTTC. The encoded protein is CASSDRGSISEQYF.

The chain recombines TRBV6-2 or TRBV6-3 with TRBJ1-5, with D possibly being TRBD1 (5 bases). V dropped 4 bases and J dropped 1 base, with 11 bases sitting between them. CDR3 length equals 15 residues. Germline V gene lookup returns CDR1 MNHEY and CDR2 SVGEGT. The CDR3 loop is CASSWTSSSNQPQHF. The CDR3, as DNA: TGTGCCAGCAGTTGGACATCCTCCAGCAATCAGCCCCAGCATTTT.

The CDR3 loop reads CASSDGVYQPQHF. The CDR3 nucleotides are TGTGCCAGTAGTGACGGGGTTTATCAGCCCCAGCATTTT. The chain combines TRBV19 with TRBJ1-5, with D hard to call. The CDR3 runs to 13 residues. Between the trimmed V and J ends, which lost 5 bases and 5 bases, there was a span of 10 bases. CDR1 and CDR2 (germline): LNHDA, SQIVND (reference sequence).

The sample holds a few counts of this clonotype. V gene TRBV18 combines with J gene TRBJ1-5, with 7 positions matching TRBD1. Per germline, CDR1 KGHSH and CDR2 LQKENI. This CDR3 is 16 amino acids long. The ends lost 3 bases at V and 2 bases at J; junction bases unmatched: 7. The CDR3: CASSPSTGSGNQPQHF. As DNA, the CDR3 is TGTGCCAGCTCACCTTCGACAGGGAGCGGCAATCAGCCCCAGCATTTT.

This clonotype was seen many times. The chain joins TRBV25-1 to TRBJ2-1; the D gene is possibly TRBD1 (6 bases). V was trimmed by 4 bases and J by 1 base, leaving 11 bases between them. CDR3 length: 15 amino acids. From germline, CDR1 is MGHDK and CDR2 SYGVNS. CDR3 nucleotides: TGTGCCAGCAGTGCTGGACAGTTTTCCTACAATGAGCAGTTCTTC. Protein sequence: CASSAGQFSYNEQFF.

The rearrangement uses TRBV19 and TRBJ2-2, with 12 bases fitting TRBD2. CDR1 and CDR2 from the germline V gene are LNHDA and SQIVND (reference sequence). The junction had 7 bases not matched to a gene; V was cut back by 6 bases and J by 5 bases. This CDR3 is built from 16 residues. The CDR3 DNA sequence: TGTGCCAGTAGACCTCCTAGCGGGAGGGCAACCGGGGAGCTGTTTTTT. This sequence encodes CASRPPSGRATGELFF.

The chain links TRBV27 to TRBJ2-1; TRBD2 matches 8 bases. J lost 7 bases, V lost 3 bases, and 17 bases had no gene match. Germline V gene lookup returns CDR1 MNHEY and CDR2 SMNVEV (reference sequence). The CDR3 has 18 amino acids. DNA for the CDR3: TGTGCCAGCAGTTTCCATGCGGGGGGCGATAGAGGGGCAAATGAGCAGTTCTTC. It specifies CASSFHAGGDRGANEQFF.

This clonotype was recorded at least ten times. The chain has TRBV7-2 and TRBJ2-2, with D possibly TRBD2 on 5 matching bases. Trimming took 5 bases from V and 7 from J, leaving 17 bases between them. The CDR3 is made up of 15 amino acids. Germline V gene data show CDR1 as SGHTA and CDR2 as FQGNSA. The CDR3: CASSKGRKSGGELFF. Written as DNA, the CDR3 is TGTGCCAGCAGCAAAGGACGGAAGAGCGGCGGGGAGCTGTTTTTT.

This chain uses TRBV20-1 with TRBJ1-2; 10 bases agree with TRBD1. This CDR3 is built from 15 residues. V was clipped by 5 bases and J by 4 bases; unmatched bases: 10. CDR1 is DFQATT and CDR2 is SNEGSKA in the germline V gene (reference sequence). The CDR3 DNA reads as TGCAGTGCTTCCAGGGGGGGACAGGGGATCTATGGCTACACCTTC. It specifies CSASRGGQGIYGYTF.

The J gene is TRBJ2-7, the V gene TRBV7-8; D is uncertain. CDR1 and CDR2 from the germline V gene are SGHVS and FQNEAQ. Trimming stripped 5 bases from V and 2 bases from J, with 13 bases between. This CDR3 has 14 residues. CDR3 in DNA: TGTGCCAGCAGCCTGGGCAGGCAGGCCTACGAGCAGTACTTC. Translating it yields CASSLGRQAYEQYF.

This clonotype was counted once. V and J are TRBV5-1 and TRBJ1-4; 9 positions match TRBD1. Germline CDR1 is SGHRS and CDR2 is YFSETQ. With 6 bases clipped from V and 7 bases from J, the junction kept 4 bases outside the gene matches. The CDR3 totals 13 residues. In DNA, the CDR3 is TGCGCCAGCAACCCGGACAGGGGTGAAAAACTGTTTTTT. This encodes CASNPDRGEKLFF.

This chain uses TRBV27 with TRBJ1-2; the D gene is possibly TRBD1 (5 bases). From germline, CDR1 is MNHEY and CDR2 SMNVEV (reference sequence). V was shortened by 6 bases and J by 5 bases, with 16 bases between the two germline ends. The CDR3 length is 14 residues. The CDR3 sequence is CASRGRNKDYGYTF. The CDR3 nucleotides are TGTGCCAGCAGGGGACGGAACAAAGATTATGGCTACACCTTC.

This clonotype was seen a handful of times. The chain is built from TRBV18 and TRBJ1-6; 7 bases agree with TRBD1. CDR3 size: 14 residues. The trim removed 3 bases at V and 10 bases at J, leaving 6 bases unmatched. Germline V gives CDR1 KGHSH, CDR2 LQKENI. The CDR3 nucleotides read TGTGCCAGCTCACCGACAGGGTGGGGATCACCCCTCCACTTT. Its protein product is CASSPTGWGSPLHF. Using reference TRBV18 and TRBJ1-6 for the parts outside the CDR3, the full variable domain is NAGVMQNPRHLVRRRGQEARLRCSPMKGHSHVYWYRQLPEEGLKFMVYLQKENIIDESGMPKERFSAEFPKEGPSILRIQQVVRGDSAAYFCASSPTGWGSPLHFGNGTRLTVT.

The chain carries TRBV5-4 and TRBJ2-2, with TRBD2 as a possible D gene (5 bases). V was clipped by 4 bases and J by 5 bases, with 9 bases between them. The length of the CDR3 is 13 residues. CDR1 and CDR2 (germline): SGHNT, YYREEE (reference sequence). The CDR3, as DNA: TGTGCCAGCAGCCGGGAAGCAACCGGGGAGCTGTTTTTT. As protein: CASSREATGELFF.

This clonotype was observed a few times. This chain joins TRBV12-3 or TRBV12-4 and TRBJ2-2, with TRBD1 matching over 7 bases. V lost 6 bases, J lost 1 base, and 5 bases stayed unmatched. This CDR3 has 15 amino acids. The CDR3 coding sequence is TGTGCCAGCAGGAGGGGGCAGGAGAACACCGGGGAGCTGTTTTTT. Protein: CASRRGQENTGELFF.

This clonotype was counted only a few times. The gene calls are TRBV5-4 and TRBJ1-2; D unresolved. V lost 1 base and J 6 bases, leaving 10 bases between the germline ends. Germline assignment: CDR1 SGHNT and CDR2 YYREEE (reference sequence). The CDR3 covers 13 residues. As DNA, the CDR3 is TGTGCCAGCAGCTTGAGGGAGGCGGATGGCTACACCTTC. Protein: CASSLREADGYTF.

V and J are TRBV19 and TRBJ2-7; D is possibly TRBD2 (7 bases). The CDR3 is 17 residues long. Deletions cut 5 bases from V and 0 bases from J, with 20 bases between. CDR1 is LNHDA, CDR2 SQIVND, per germline (reference sequence). The CDR3 sequence is CASSPHAGAASSYEQYF. In DNA, the CDR3 is TGTGCCAGTAGTCCTCACGCGGGGGCGGCGAGCTCCTACGAGCAGTACTTC.

The chain combines TRBV7-2 with TRBJ2-6; unclear D gene. V shed 0 bases and J shed 4 bases, with 13 bases lying between them. The CDR3 sequence is 17 residues long. Germline V gives CDR1 SGHTA, CDR2 FQGNSA. CDR3 amino acids: CASSLAPRSSGANVLTF. In nucleotides, the CDR3 is TGTGCCAGCAGCTTAGCGCCCCGTTCCTCCGGGGCCAACGTCCTGACTTTC.

This clonotype has just a few counts. The V gene is TRBV12-3 or TRBV12-4, the J gene TRBJ1-6; D is unresolved. CDR3 size: 13 residues. Trimming shortened V by 4 bases and J by 6 bases, and 7 bases separated the two germline ends. The CDR3 sequence is CASSWQRNSPLHF. Here the CDR3 DNA reads TGTGCCAGCAGTTGGCAGCGTAATTCACCCCTCCACTTT.